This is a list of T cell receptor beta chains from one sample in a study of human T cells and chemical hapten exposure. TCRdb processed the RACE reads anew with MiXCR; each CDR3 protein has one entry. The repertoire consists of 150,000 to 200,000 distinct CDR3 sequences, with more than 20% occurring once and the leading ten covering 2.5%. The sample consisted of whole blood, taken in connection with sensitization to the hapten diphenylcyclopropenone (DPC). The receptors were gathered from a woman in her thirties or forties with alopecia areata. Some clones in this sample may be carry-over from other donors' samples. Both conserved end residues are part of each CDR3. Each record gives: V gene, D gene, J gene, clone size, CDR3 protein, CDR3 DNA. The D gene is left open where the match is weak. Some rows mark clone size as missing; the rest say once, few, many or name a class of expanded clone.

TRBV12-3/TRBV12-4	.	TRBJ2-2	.	CASSNRMDTNTGELFF	TGTGCCAGCAGTAACAGAATGGACACGAACACCGGGGAGCTGTTTTTT
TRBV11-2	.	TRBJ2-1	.	CASSLGAGSPYNEQFF	TGTGCCAGCAGCTTAGGGGCAGGCTCCCCTTACAATGAGCAGTTCTTC
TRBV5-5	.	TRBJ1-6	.	CASSLMGDNSPLHF	TGTGCCAGCAGCTTGATGGGGGATAATTCACCCCTCCACTTT
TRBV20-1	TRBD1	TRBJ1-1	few	CSASRTGANTEAFF	TGCAGTGCTAGCAGGACAGGGGCCAACACTGAAGCTTTCTTT
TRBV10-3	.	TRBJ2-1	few	CATFSLSYNEQFF	TGTGCCACCTTTTCTCTCTCCTACAATGAGCAGTTCTTC
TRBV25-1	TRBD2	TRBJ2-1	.	CASSESGTSGSYEQFF	TGTGCCAGCAGTGAATCGGGGACTAGCGGGAGCTATGAGCAGTTCTTC
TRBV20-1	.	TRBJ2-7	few	CSASSQEGDPYEQYF	TGCAGTGCTAGTTCGCAGGAGGGCGATCCCTACGAGCAGTACTTC
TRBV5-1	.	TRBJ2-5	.	CASETEWEETQYF	TGCGCCAGCGAGACAGAGTGGGAGGAGACCCAGTACTTC
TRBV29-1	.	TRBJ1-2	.	CSAQDRFGGSYTF	TGCAGCGCCCAGGACCGCTTTGGAGGTAGCTACACCTTC
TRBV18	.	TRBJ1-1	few	CASSPMQQGNTEAFF	TGTGCCAGCTCACCAATGCAACAGGGAAACACTGAAGCTTTCTTT
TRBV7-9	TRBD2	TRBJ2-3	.	CASSLRGAGVADTQYF	TGTGCCAGCAGCCTCAGAGGAGCGGGAGTCGCAGATACGCAGTATTTT
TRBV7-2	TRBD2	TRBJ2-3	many	CASSPSTSGTDTQYF	TGTGCCAGCAGTCCCTCGACTAGCGGGACGGATACGCAGTATTTT
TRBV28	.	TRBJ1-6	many	CASSLGYSPLHF	TGTGCCAGCAGTTTGGGGTATTCACCCCTCCACTTT
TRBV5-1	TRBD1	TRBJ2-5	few	CASSWDRQGTQYF	TGCGCCAGCAGCTGGGACAGGCAGGGGACCCAGTACTTC
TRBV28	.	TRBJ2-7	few	CASSLGQVPYEQYF	TGTGCCAGCAGTTTAGGCCAGGTCCCCTACGAGCAGTACTTC
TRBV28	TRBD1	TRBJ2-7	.	CASRPPTGSSYEQYF	TGTGCCAGCAGACCTCCGACAGGGAGCTCCTACGAGCAGTACTTC
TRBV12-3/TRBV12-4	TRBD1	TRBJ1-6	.	CASEDRGNSPLHF	TGTGCCAGCGAGGACAGGGGTAATTCACCCCTCCACTTT
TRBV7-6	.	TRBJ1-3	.	CASSGGAGSGNTIYF	TGTGCCAGCAGCGGGGGGGCCGGGTCTGGAAACACCATATATTTT
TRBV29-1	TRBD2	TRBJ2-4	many	CSVRTSGSGKNIQYF	TGCAGCGTTCGGACTAGCGGGAGTGGGAAAAACATTCAGTACTTC
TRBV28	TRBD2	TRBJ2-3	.	CASSLSGASGYTQYF	TGTGCCAGCAGCCTTTCTGGGGCTAGCGGATATACGCAGTATTTT
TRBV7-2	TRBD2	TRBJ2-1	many	CASSPRTSGSSYNEQFF	TGTGCCAGCAGCCCCCGGACTAGCGGAAGCTCCTACAATGAGCAGTTCTTC
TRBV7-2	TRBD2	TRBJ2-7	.	CASSPGLARAAYEQYF	TGTGCCAGCAGCCCCGGACTAGCGCGCGCTGCCTACGAGCAGTACTTC